The next 18 T cell receptor beta chains were all read from a single sample in a study of T cell repertoires in cytomegalovirus infection. Each CDR3 protein is one row after TCRdb ran MiXCR on the reads. Of about 310,000 distinct CDR3 sequences in the sample, roughly a sixth are singletons; the top ten hold approximately 12%. Sequences were obtained from PBMCs. The receptors come from a human donor in good health (CMV status not recorded). Some clones in this sample may be carry-over from other donors' samples.

This clonotype was detected ten times or more. The genes are TRBV7-8 and TRBJ2-7; D is undetermined. Germline V gives CDR1 SGHVS, CDR2 FQNEAQ. CDR3 size: 13 residues. V was shortened by 3 bases and J by 1 base, with 7 bases between the two germline ends. CDR3 residues: CASSFGPSYEQYF. In DNA form, the CDR3 reads TGTGCCAGCAGCTTTGGACCGTCCTACGAGCAGTACTTC.

This clonotype was observed at least ten times. CDR3 sequence (DNA): TGTGCCAGCGGGGAACCGGGACTAGCGGGGGGGCCTTCACCGTACCAAGAGACCCAGTACTTC. Residues: CASGEPGLAGGPSPYQETQYF. This rearrangement joins TRBV12-3 or TRBV12-4 to TRBJ2-5, with TRBD2 matching over 16 bases. The CDR3 covers 21 residues. V dropped 8 bases and J dropped 0; count of bases not matched to a gene: 18.

V usage is TRBV4-1 and J usage is TRBJ2-3, with D maybe TRBD2 (6 bases). Germline V gene data show CDR1 as MGHRA and CDR2 as YSYEKL. V dropped 0 bases and J dropped 14 bases, with 15 bases sitting between them. CDR3 size: 13 residues. CDR3 sequence reads: CASSQEALGTRYF. Here the CDR3 DNA reads TGCGCCAGCAGCCAAGAGGCGTTAGGGACTCGGTATTTT.

V usage is TRBV11-2 and J usage is TRBJ2-3, with TRBD2 identical over 12 bases. The CDR3 totals 18 residues. From germline, CDR1 is SGHAT and CDR2 FQNNGV. V lost 0 bases to trimming and J lost 0 bases; unmatched junction nucleotides: 4. The CDR3 loop is CASSLDGLAGTSTDTQYF. CDR3 DNA: TGTGCCAGCAGCTTAGACGGACTAGCGGGGACTAGCACAGATACGCAGTATTTT.

This sequence joins TRBV7-6 and TRBJ2-7; 7 nucleotides line up with TRBD1. The CDR3 spans 20 residues. Germline values: CDR1 SGHVS, CDR2 FNYEAQ. Trimming cost V 3 bases and J 0 bases; bases outside gene matches: 20. This chain's CDR3 is CASSFYRGAVVSHSSYEQYF. CDR3 DNA: TGTGCCAGCAGCTTCTACAGGGGAGCTGTAGTGTCTCATAGCTCCTACGAGCAGTACTTC.

The genes are TRBV20-1 and TRBJ1-5; 8 nucleotides align to TRBD1. V was clipped by 6 bases and J by 6 bases; unmatched bases: 16. Germline CDR1 DFQATT, CDR2 SNEGSKA (reference sequence). The CDR3 length is 16 residues. CDR3 sequence (DNA): TGCAGTGCCAGTCCCGGGACAGGTTTGGGGATTCAGCCCCAGCATTTT. It translates to CSASPGTGLGIQPQHF.

This clonotype was counted many times. V gene TRBV7-2 combines with J gene TRBJ1-2, with a tentative D call TRBD1 (6 bases). CDR1 and CDR2 from the germline V gene are SGHTA and FQGNSA. The length of the CDR3 is 15 residues. V dropped 5 bases and J dropped 4 bases, with 17 bases sitting between them. The CDR3 reads CASSPRPGDGYGYTF. The CDR3 DNA is TGTGCCAGCAGCCCACGGCCAGGGGACGGCTATGGCTACACCTTC.

Only a few counts were recorded for this clonotype. The rearrangement joins TRBV28 to TRBJ1-2, with 7 positions matching TRBD1. This CDR3 is built from 15 residues. V was pared by 4 bases and J by 6 bases, with 11 bases of the junction left unmatched. Germline V gene sequence: CDR1 MDHEN, CDR2 SYDVKM. Written as DNA, the CDR3 is TGTGCCAGCAGTTACCAACGACAGGGCGTGAATGGCTACACCTTC. Translation: CASSYQRQGVNGYTF.

This clonotype has a count of ten or more. The chain is built from TRBV20-1 and TRBJ1-4, with TRBD1 matching 7 bases. V was clipped by 0 bases and J by 4 bases; unmatched bases: 2. Germline CDR1 reads DFQATT; CDR2 reads SNEGSKA (reference sequence). This CDR3 has 14 amino acids. The CDR3 nucleotides are TGCAGTGCTAGAGAGGGGACAGATAATGAAAAACTGTTTTTT. It encodes CSAREGTDNEKLFF.

The table lists this clonotype with many counts. The V call is TRBV7-8, the J call TRBJ2-5, with D possibly TRBD2 on 6 matching bases. Germline V gene lookup returns CDR1 SGHVS and CDR2 FQNEAQ. The length of the CDR3 is 14 residues. V was shortened by 4 bases and J by 4 bases, with 13 bases between the two germline ends. Here the CDR3 reads CASSSGGWGETQYF. CDR3 bases: TGTGCCAGCAGCTCCGGAGGGTGGGGAGAGACCCAGTACTTC. Supplemented by reference TRBV7-8 and TRBJ2-5, the full variable domain reads GAGVSQSPRYKVAKRGQDVALRCDPISGHVSLFWYQQALGQGPEFLTYFQNEAQLDKSGLPSDRFFAERPEGSVSTLKIQRTQQEDSAVYLCASSSGGWGETQYFGPGTRLLVL.

In this sample, this clonotype turned up many times. This sequence joins TRBV6-2 or TRBV6-3 and TRBJ1-5; tentatively, D is TRBD1 (5 bases). The length of the CDR3 is 16 residues. Per germline, CDR1 MNHEY and CDR2 SVGEGT. V lost 6 bases and J 0 bases, leaving 15 bases between the germline ends. The CDR3: CASSFTGDYSNQPQHF. Written as DNA, the CDR3 is TGTGCCAGCAGCTTTACAGGAGATTATAGCAATCAGCCCCAGCATTTT.

This clonotype was counted at least ten times. The rearrangement links TRBV27 to TRBJ2-5, with D possibly TRBD2 on 7 matching bases. This CDR3 comprises 14 residues. CDR1 is MNHEY, CDR2 SMNVEV, per germline (reference sequence). The V and J ends lost 2 bases and 4 bases respectively, with 11 bases between them. CDR3 nucleotide sequence: TGTGCCAGCAGTTTAACGGGGGGCCGAGAGACCCAGTACTTC. This encodes CASSLTGGRETQYF.

This clonotype was detected ten times or more. The rearrangement uses TRBV6-1 and TRBJ2-3, with a weak D call TRBD2 (7 bases). Germline V gives CDR1 MNHNS, CDR2 SASEGT. V was cut by 5 bases and J by 0 bases, with 12 bases left in between. The CDR3 is 15 amino acids. The CDR3 reads CASSRGGSSTDTQYF. The CDR3 DNA is TGTGCCAGCAGTAGGGGGGGCTCTAGCACAGATACGCAGTATTTT.

This clonotype was recorded many times. This rearrangement joins TRBV7-2 to TRBJ1-4; the match to TRBD1 covers 8 bases. V trimming: 5 bases; J trimming: 4 bases; junction bases outside the gene matches: 12. This CDR3 region has 17 residues. Germline CDR1 reads SGHTA; CDR2 reads FQGNSA. DNA of the CDR3: TGTGCCAGCAGCACATGGGGGACAGGAGTCGTTAATGAAAAACTGTTTTTT. This gives the protein CASSTWGTGVVNEKLFF.

The chain joins TRBV29-1 to TRBJ1-1; 11 positions agree with TRBD1. The V gene end was trimmed by 4 bases and the J gene end by 4 bases; junction bases not matched to a gene: 11. The CDR3 extends over 16 amino acids. Germline CDR1 and CDR2: SQVTM and ANQGSEA. CDR3 in DNA: TGCAGCGTTGGGACAGGGGGCGCCTCTCTGGGCACTGAAGCTTTCTTT. Protein product: CSVGTGGASLGTEAFF.

There are a few counts of this clonotype. The CDR3 loop reads CASSWTSGGASLMEQYF. As DNA, the CDR3 is TGTGCCAGCAGTTGGACTAGCGGGGGGGCGTCGCTTATGGAGCAGTACTTC. The chain uses TRBV6-2 or TRBV6-3 and TRBJ2-7; 15 bases fit TRBD2. With V trimmed by 4 bases and J by 7 bases, 11 bases remained unmatched. The length of the CDR3 is 17 residues. CDR1 is MNHEY and CDR2 is SVGEGT in the germline V gene.

In its sample, this clonotype was seen many times. The chain carries TRBV7-9 and TRBJ2-5, with 7 positions matching TRBD1. This CDR3 comprises 16 residues. Trimming removed 5 bases from V and 4 bases from J; junction bases left unmatched: 13. The germline V gene encodes CDR1 SEHNR and CDR2 FQNEAQ (reference sequence). In nucleotides, the CDR3 is TGTGCCAGCAGCACACTTACAAGGGGGCCTGGAGAGACCCAGTACTTC. It translates to CASSTLTRGPGETQYF.

This clonotype has only a few counts. The V call is TRBV20-1, the J call TRBJ2-1; weak D call: TRBD2 (6 bases). The CDR3 has 12 amino acids. Germline V gene sequence: CDR1 DFQATT, CDR2 SNEGSKA (reference sequence). Trimming cost V 7 bases and J 5 bases, with 12 bases left between them. CDR3 in amino acids: CSVGGVHNEQFF. The CDR3 DNA reads as TGCAGTGTGGGGGGTGTGCACAATGAGCAGTTCTTC.